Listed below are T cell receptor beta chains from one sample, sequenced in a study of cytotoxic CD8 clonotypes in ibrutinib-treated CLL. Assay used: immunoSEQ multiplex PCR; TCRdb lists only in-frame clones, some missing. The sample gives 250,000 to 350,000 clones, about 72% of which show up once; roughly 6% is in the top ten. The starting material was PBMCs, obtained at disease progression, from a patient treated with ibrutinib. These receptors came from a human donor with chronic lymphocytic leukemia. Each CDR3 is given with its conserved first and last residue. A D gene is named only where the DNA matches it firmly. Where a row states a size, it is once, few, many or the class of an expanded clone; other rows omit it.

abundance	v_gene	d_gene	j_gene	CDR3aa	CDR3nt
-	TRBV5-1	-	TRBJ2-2	CASSWGGGLTGELFF	TGCGCCAGCAGCTGGGGAGGTGGGCTAACCGGGGAGCTGTTTTTT
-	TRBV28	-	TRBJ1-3	CASSLPGWGRNTIYF	TGTGCCAGCAGTTTGCCCGGTTGGGGCCGAAACACCATATATTTT
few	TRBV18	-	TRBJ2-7	CASSPLLDGEQYF	TGTGCCAGCTCGCCCCTCTTAGATGGGGAGCAGTACTTC
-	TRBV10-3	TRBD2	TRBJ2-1	CAIAERGSYNEQFF	TGTGCCATCGCGGAGCGGGGGTCCTACAATGAGCAGTTCTTC
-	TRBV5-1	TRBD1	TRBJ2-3	CASSLRGQVADTQYF	TGCGCCAGCAGCTTGCGGGGACAGGTAGCAGATACGCAGTATTTT
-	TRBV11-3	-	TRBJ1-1	CASSLLGQGMSEAFF	TGTGCCAGCAGCTTATTGGGTCAGGGGATGTCTGAAGCTTTCTTT
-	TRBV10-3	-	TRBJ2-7	CAISDRQTAYEQYF	TGTGCCATCAGTGACCGACAGACTGCCTACGAGCAGTACTTC
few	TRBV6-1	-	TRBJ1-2	CASSEDPGYYYGYTF	TGTGCCAGCAGTGAAGATCCGGGCTACTACTATGGCTACACCTTC
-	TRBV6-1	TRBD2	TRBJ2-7	CASSRRGAPYEQYF	TGTGCCAGCAGTCGGCGGGGGGCACCCTACGAGCAGTACTTC
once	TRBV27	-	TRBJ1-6	CASSSKREYNSPLHF	TGTGCCAGCAGTTCTAAAAGGGAATATAATTCACCCCTCCACTTT
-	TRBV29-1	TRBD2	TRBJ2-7	CSVQILAGAYEQYF	TGCAGCGTTCAAATATTAGCGGGGGCCTACGAGCAGTACTTC
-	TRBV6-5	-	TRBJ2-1	CASSYISNNEQFF	TGTGCCAGCAGTTATATAAGTAACAATGAGCAGTTCTTC
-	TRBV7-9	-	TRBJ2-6	CASSFGGRTGANVLTF	TGTGCCAGCAGCTTCGGGGGCAGAACTGGGGCCAACGTCCTGACTTTC
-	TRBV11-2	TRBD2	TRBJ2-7	CASSSLARLSYEQYF	TGTGCCAGCAGCTCACTAGCGCGGCTCTCCTACGAGCAGTACTTC
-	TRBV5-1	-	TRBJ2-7	CASSLAGQTSYEQYF	TGCGCCAGCAGCTTGGCAGGCCAGACCTCCTACGAGCAGTACTTC
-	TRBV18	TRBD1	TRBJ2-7	CASSPGTGGIEQYF	TGTGCCAGCTCACCCGGGACAGGGGGCATCGAGCAGTACTTC
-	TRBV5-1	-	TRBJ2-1	CASSLPGLYNEQFF	TGCGCCAGCAGCCTCCCGGGTCTATACAATGAGCAGTTCTTC
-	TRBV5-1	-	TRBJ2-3	CASSQRVDTQYF	TGCGCCAGCAGCCAGAGGGTAGATACGCAGTATTTT
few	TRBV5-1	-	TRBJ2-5	CASSLGPAVGETQYF	TGCGCCAGCAGCTTGGGGCCGGCCGTGGGGGAGACCCAGTACTTC
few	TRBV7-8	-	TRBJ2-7	CASSLEAVRAYEQYF	TGTGCCAGCAGCTTAGAGGCGGTTAGGGCCTACGAGCAGTACTTC
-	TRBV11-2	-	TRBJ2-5	CASSHFAETQYF	TGTGCCAGCAGCCATTTTGCGGAGACCCAGTACTTC
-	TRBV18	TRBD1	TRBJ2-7	CASSPMGQASMYEQYF	TGTGCCAGCTCACCGATGGGACAGGCGTCCATGTACGAGCAGTACTTC
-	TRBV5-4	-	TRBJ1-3	CATEGGSGNTIYF	TGTGCCACCGAAGGGGGCTCTGGAAACACCATATATTTT
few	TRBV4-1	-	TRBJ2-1	CASSQVGSFYNEQFF	TGCGCCAGCAGCCAAGTCGGTAGCTTCTACAATGAGCAGTTCTTC
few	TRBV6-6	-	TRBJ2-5	CASSFSGETQYF	TGTGCCAGCAGTTTTTCAGGGGAGACCCAGTACTTC
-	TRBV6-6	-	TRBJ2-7	CASSYEGFPPYEQYF	TGTGCCAGCAGTTACGAGGGGTTCCCACCCTACGAGCAGTACTTC
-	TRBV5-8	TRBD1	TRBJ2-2	CASRDRVSNTGELFF	TGTGCCAGCAGGGACAGGGTTTCGAACACCGGGGAGCTGTTTTTT
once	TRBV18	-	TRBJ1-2	CASSPNGQRGYTF	TGTGCCAGCTCCCCCAATGGACAGCGGGGCTACACCTTC
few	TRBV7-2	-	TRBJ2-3	CASSLDTDTQYF	TGTGCCAGCAGCCTTGATACAGATACGCAGTATTTT
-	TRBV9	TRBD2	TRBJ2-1	CASSVELAGYNEQFF	TGTGCCAGCAGCGTAGAACTAGCGGGTTACAATGAGCAGTTCTTC
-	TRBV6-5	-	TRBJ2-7	CASSLGTPTIYEQYF	TGTGCCAGCAGCCTTGGGACACCAACTATTTACGAGCAGTACTTC
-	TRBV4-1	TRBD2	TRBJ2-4	CASSQASGLAGALAKNIQYF	TGCGCCAGCAGCCAAGCTTCGGGACTAGCGGGGGCCTTAGCCAAAAACATTCAGTACTTC
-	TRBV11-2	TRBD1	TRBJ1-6	CASRSPGQGSNSPLHF	TGTGCCAGCAGATCCCCGGGACAGGGGAGTAATTCACCCCTCCACTTT
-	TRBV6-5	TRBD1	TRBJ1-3	CASSSPGQSSGNTIYF	TGTGCCAGCAGTTCCCCGGGACAGAGCTCTGGAAACACCATATATTTT
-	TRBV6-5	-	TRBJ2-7	CASSYGPGDEQYF	TGTGCCAGCAGTTACGGTCCAGGAGACGAGCAGTACTTC
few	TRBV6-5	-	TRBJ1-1	CASSSSFEAFF	TGTGCCAGCAGTTCCTCGTTTGAAGCTTTCTTT
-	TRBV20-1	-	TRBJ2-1	CSARDNEQFF	TGCAGTGCTCGAGACAATGAGCAGTTCTTC
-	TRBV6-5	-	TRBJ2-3	CASSRATTSTDTQYF	TGTGCCAGCAGTCGCGCAACAACTAGCACAGATACGCAGTATTTT
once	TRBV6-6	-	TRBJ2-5	CASSPSGLQETQYF	TGTGCCAGCAGTCCATCGGGGCTACAAGAGACCCAGTACTTC
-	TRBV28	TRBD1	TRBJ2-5	CASSLKRGRKTQYF	TGTGCCAGCAGTTTAAAGAGGGGGCGGAAGACCCAGTACTTC
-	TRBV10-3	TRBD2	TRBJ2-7	CAISDWGGSYEQYF	TGTGCCATCAGTGACTGGGGGGGCTCCTACGAGCAGTACTTC
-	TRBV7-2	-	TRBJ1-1	CASSLPYTEAFF	TGTGCCAGCAGCTTACCCTATACTGAAGCTTTCTTT
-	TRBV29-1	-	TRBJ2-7	CSVVQGSSYEQYF	TGCAGCGTTGTCCAGGGTAGCTCCTACGAGCAGTACTTC
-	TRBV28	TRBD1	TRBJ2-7	CASSGTDYYEQYF	TGTGCCAGCAGTGGGACAGACTACTACGAGCAGTACTTC
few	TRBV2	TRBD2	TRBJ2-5	CASRSRGGQETQYF	TGTGCCAGCAGGTCGAGGGGAGGGCAGGAGACCCAGTACTTC
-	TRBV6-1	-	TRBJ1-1	CASRRRGEREAFF	TGTGCCAGCAGACGAAGGGGTGAACGTGAAGCTTTCTTT
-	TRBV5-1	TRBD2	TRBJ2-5	CASSPGLAGGETQYF	TGCGCCAGCAGCCCGGGACTAGCGGGGGGAGAGACCCAGTACTTC
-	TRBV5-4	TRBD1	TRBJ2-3	CASSFGQGTDTQYF	TGTGCCAGCAGCTTCGGACAGGGCACAGATACGCAGTATTTT
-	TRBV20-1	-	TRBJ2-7	CSAQYNEQYF	TGCAGTGCCCAGTATAACGAGCAGTACTTC
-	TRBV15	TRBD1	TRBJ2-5	CATSTKGGASETQYF	TGTGCCACCAGTACGAAAGGGGGCGCGAGTGAGACCCAGTACTTC
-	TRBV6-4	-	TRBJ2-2	CASSALGNTGELFF	TGTGCCAGCAGTGCGTTAGGGAACACCGGGGAGCTGTTTTTT
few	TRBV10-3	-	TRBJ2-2	CAISATREAHTGELFF	TGTGCCATCAGTGCGACGAGGGAGGCCCACACCGGGGAGCTGTTTTTT
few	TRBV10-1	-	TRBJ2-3	CASSESPWEYQDTQYF	TGCGCCAGCAGTGAGTCTCCGTGGGAGTATCAAGATACGCAGTATTTT